A selection of T cell receptor beta chains follows, all from one sample in a study of identical twins. TCRdb itself ran the 5' RACE reads through MiXCR, one entry per CDR3 protein. The sample carries approximately 490,000 distinct CDR3 sequences, about a fifth recorded once. The same sample was also studied in work on yellow fever vaccine responses in identical twins.

Specimen: CD4+ T cells sorted from blood. These receptors all come from a woman aged 18-35 years in good health. Both conserved end residues are part of each CDR3. Clone size appears in some rows only: once, few, many, or a class for an expanded clone.

TRBV24-1	.	TRBJ2-5	CATSDSAGEVQETQYF
TRBV19	once	TRBJ1-1	CASNREYRVSEAFF
TRBV10-3	.	TRBJ2-2	CAISDINTGELFF
TRBV28	few	TRBJ2-3	CASSLGGPEWLTDTQYF
TRBV20-1	few	TRBJ2-3	CSAEDTGMGTDTQYF
TRBV24-1	many	TRBJ2-1	CATSEVRTGNEQFF
TRBV20-1	.	TRBJ2-1	CSATPPGREQGAENEQFF
TRBV18	.	TRBJ2-7	CASSPPGISYEQYF
TRBV5-3	.	TRBJ2-1	CASSLVGRVPSYNEQFF
TRBV2	.	TRBJ1-5	CASSQQGAGQPQHF
TRBV27	.	TRBJ2-1	CASSPRTSLATGEQFF
TRBV24-1	few	TRBJ1-3	CATSDPSIGGNTIYF
TRBV5-1	many	TRBJ2-4	CASSLPTGGEAKNIQYF
TRBV10-3	many	TRBJ2-3	CAIRRTGATTDTQYF
TRBV11-1	few	TRBJ2-1	CASSLFPSGGTLEQFF
TRBV2	.	TRBJ1-1	CASKGSGTEAFF
TRBV2	few	TRBJ2-3	CASREGQVLDTQYF
TRBV7-2	many	TRBJ2-1	CASSLAASSYNEQFF
TRBV24-1	.	TRBJ2-1	CATSDLGGPSYNEQFF
TRBV29-1	.	TRBJ2-1	CSGGFNEQFF
TRBV20-1	many	TRBJ1-1	CSARGQTGAFF
TRBV11-2	.	TRBJ1-1	CASSFTGTEAFF
TRBV12-3/TRBV12-4	few	TRBJ1-6	CATHRGTNSPLHF
TRBV20-1	few	TRBJ1-2	CSALRVSGGYTF
TRBV20-1	.	TRBJ2-2	CSARDPSGGATGELFF
TRBV7-6	.	TRBJ2-1	CASSRGLSTYNEQFF
TRBV18	.	TRBJ2-1	CASSLHKGIYNEQFF
TRBV20-1	.	TRBJ2-1	CSAELAGFVNEQFF
TRBV20-1	few	TRBJ2-7	CSARASGGYEQYF
TRBV12-3/TRBV12-4	.	TRBJ1-1	CASSWGLTEAFF
TRBV6-1	few	TRBJ2-7	CASSARQGSYEQYF
TRBV24-1	few	TRBJ2-1	CATSRPGPDPHDEQFF
TRBV7-6	few	TRBJ1-6	CASSLGTQGDNSPLHF
TRBV24-1	.	TRBJ2-2	CATSDPSGPTNTGELFF
TRBV7-9	few	TRBJ2-5	CASSLTGTSWETQYF
TRBV28	few	TRBJ1-5	CASSLGWGGNQPQHF
TRBV12-3/TRBV12-4	.	TRBJ2-2	CASSSTSTGELFF
TRBV2	.	TRBJ2-7	CASEGALGSYEQYF
TRBV7-9	.	TRBJ2-6	CASSTQTGANVLTF
TRBV5-1	.	TRBJ1-4	CASSLEFLDRVNEKLFF
TRBV20-1	.	TRBJ1-5	CSASLGSSNQPQHF
TRBV7-9	.	TRBJ2-1	CASSLRSGGAGEQFF
TRBV28	few	TRBJ2-7	CASKLAGPYEQYF
TRBV7-9	few	TRBJ2-7	CASSSAGSGRLSHEQYF
TRBV3-1	few	TRBJ1-4	CATRPDRTNEKLFF
TRBV10-2	.	TRBJ2-2	CASSEHLAGEAPGELFF
TRBV6-6	few	TRBJ2-5	CASSYGTKETQYF
TRBV7-8	.	TRBJ1-1	CASSPSRLRVATEAFF
TRBV25-1	.	TRBJ1-2	CASSDRVHRGYTF
TRBV6-5	.	TRBJ1-1	CASSLAPLRTEAFF
TRBV18	few	TRBJ2-7	CASSPTTGPYEQYF
TRBV6-6	few	TRBJ1-6	CASSYSGVSPLHF
TRBV6-5	.	TRBJ2-1	CASSYAMTGGGGYNEQFF
TRBV6-5	.	TRBJ2-7	CASSYPSGSSYEQYF
TRBV15	.	TRBJ2-5	CATSRDRGSAGETQYF
TRBV12-3/TRBV12-4	.	TRBJ2-3	CASSLRTSGRIDTQYF
TRBV5-1	.	TRBJ2-3	CASSLGQGACTDTQYF
TRBV20-1	.	TRBJ2-1	CSAIAGVGNEQFF
TRBV15	.	TRBJ2-6	CATSRGKDLSSGANVLTF
TRBV20-1	.	TRBJ2-1	CSVPGLGYNEQFF